Listed below are T cell receptor beta chains from one sample, sequenced in a study of blood T cell repertoires in COVID-19. The assay was immunoSEQ multiplex PCR, and TCRdb's table has in-frame clones only and misses some. Of 280,000 or so clones listed, 85% are singletons. What was sequenced was PBMCs or T cells enriched from blood (not recorded which). The receptor set was obtained from a woman in her 50s who had recovered from COVID-19. Both conserved end residues are part of each CDR3. A D gene is named only where the DNA matches it firmly. Clone size is stated in some rows and not others, as once, few, many or a class when expanded.

TRBV4-1	.	TRBJ1-6	.	CASSQDTGTRNSPLHF	TGCGCCAGCAGCCAAGACACCGGGACAAGGAATTCACCCCTCCACTTT
TRBV4-1	TRBD1	TRBJ2-3	.	CASSQTLLRGLSDTQYF	TGCGCCAGCAGCCAAACTTTACTGAGGGGGCTTTCAGATACGCAGTATTTT
TRBV5-1	TRBD1	TRBJ1-5	.	CASSLGGQGNQPQHF	TGCGCCAGCAGCTTGGGAGGACAGGGCAATCAGCCCCAGCATTTT
TRBV5-1	TRBD1	TRBJ1-1	.	CASSLATGGSSEAFF	TGCGCCAGCAGCTTGGCGACAGGGGGCAGTTCTGAAGCTTTCTTT
TRBV6-5	TRBD2	TRBJ2-2	.	CASSSAGVRTGELFF	TGTGCCAGCAGTTCAGCGGGAGTTCGGACCGGGGAGCTGTTTTTT
TRBV19	.	TRBJ1-6	.	CASQPGDYNSPLHF	TGTGCCAGCCAACCGGGGGATTATAATTCACCCCTCCACTTT
TRBV4-1	TRBD2	TRBJ2-7	.	CASSQGKLADEQYF	TGCGCCAGCAGCCAAGGTAAGCTAGCGGACGAGCAGTACTTC
TRBV5-1	.	TRBJ2-5	.	CASSVRLLETQYF	TGCGCCAGCAGCGTTAGACTGTTAGAGACCCAGTACTTC
TRBV7-6	.	TRBJ2-1	.	CASSLIGFNEQFF	TGTGCCAGCTCACTGATCGGGTTCAATGAGCAGTTCTTC
TRBV24-1	TRBD1	TRBJ2-1	.	CATSDGHRGRQFF	TGTGCCACCAGTGACGGGCACAGGGGGCGGCAGTTCTTC
TRBV7-9	.	TRBJ2-7	.	CASSREYEQYF	TGTGCCAGCAGCCGGGAGTACGAGCAGTACTTC
TRBV5-5	TRBD1	TRBJ1-5	.	CASSLAWTGHNQPQHF	TGTGCCAGCAGCTTGGCTTGGACAGGGCACAATCAGCCCCAGCATTTT
TRBV30	.	TRBJ1-1	.	CAWSVREAAEAFF	TGTGCCTGGAGTGTACGGGAGGCCGCTGAAGCTTTCTTT
TRBV28	TRBD1	TRBJ1-2	.	CASSEVTGDNYGYTF	TGTGCCAGCAGCGAAGTGACAGGGGACAACTATGGCTACACCTTC
TRBV12-5	.	TRBJ2-3	once	CASGYGDTQYF	TGTGCTAGTGGTTACGGAGATACGCAGTATTTT
TRBV4-1	TRBD1	TRBJ1-5	.	CASSQIPDRGFGNQPQHF	TGCGCCAGCAGCCAAATTCCAGACAGGGGCTTTGGCAATCAGCCCCAGCATTTT
TRBV6-5	TRBD2	TRBJ2-7	.	CASRVAGGYEQYF	TGTGCCAGCAGGGTAGCGGGCGGCTACGAGCAGTACTTC
TRBV7-8	TRBD1	TRBJ1-2	.	CASSNELRGQDYGYTF	TGTGCCAGCAGCAACGAACTCAGGGGGCAAGACTATGGCTACACCTTC
TRBV19	.	TRBJ1-2	.	CASSGSQGSHYGYTF	TGTGCCAGTAGTGGATCACAGGGATCGCACTATGGCTACACCTTC
TRBV3-1/TRBV3-2	TRBD1	TRBJ1-3	.	CASSLQQGAGNTIYF	TGTGCCAGCAGCCTTCAACAGGGGGCCGGAAACACCATATATTTT
TRBV5-1	TRBD2	TRBJ2-5	.	CASSLASGGANQETQYF	TGCGCCAGCAGCTTGGCCAGCGGGGGGGCCAACCAAGAGACCCAGTACTTC
TRBV25-1	.	TRBJ2-5	.	CASSELQGAGETQYF	TGTGCCAGCAGTGAATTGCAAGGGGCTGGAGAGACCCAGTACTTC
TRBV11-2	.	TRBJ2-7	once	CASSLQGTFYEQYF	TGTGCCAGCAGCTTACAGGGGACCTTCTACGAGCAGTACTTC
TRBV2	.	TRBJ1-2	once	CASRPDSFYGYTF	TGTGCCAGCAGACCCGACAGCTTCTATGGCTACACCTTC
TRBV28	.	TRBJ1-1	.	CASSTIQAMNTEAFF	TGTGCCAGCAGTACAATACAGGCTATGAACACTGAAGCTTTCTTT
TRBV24-1	.	TRBJ2-5	.	CATSDLSGPGSWETQYF	TGTGCCACCAGTGATTTAAGCGGGCCGGGTAGTTGGGAGACCCAGTACTTC
TRBV19	.	TRBJ1-2	.	CASSTSRVFGYTF	TGTGCCAGTAGTACCTCCAGGGTCTTCGGCTACACCTTC
TRBV28	TRBD1	TRBJ1-5	.	CASTLGQVNQPQHF	TGTGCCAGCACCCTGGGACAGGTCAATCAGCCCCAGCATTTT
TRBV5-1	.	TRBJ2-1	.	CASSPRWARYNEQFF	TGCGCCAGCAGCCCCCGGTGGGCCCGCTACAATGAGCAGTTCTTC
TRBV2	.	TRBJ1-2	.	CASLNGVNVRYGYTF	TGTGCCAGCCTGAACGGGGTGAACGTACGCTATGGCTACACCTTC
TRBV5-6	.	TRBJ1-1	.	CASSGRGWTEAFF	TGTGCCAGCAGCGGGAGGGGCTGGACTGAAGCTTTCTTT
TRBV30	TRBD1	TRBJ1-3	.	CACGTGYRNTIYF	TGTGCCTGCGGGACAGGGTATAGGAACACCATATATTTT
TRBV7-9	.	TRBJ1-5	.	CASSQGGNQPQHF	TGTGCCAGCAGCCAAGGAGGCAATCAGCCCCAGCATTTT
TRBV6-6	TRBD1	TRBJ1-2	.	CASRPSSDREGYTF	TGTGCCAGCAGGCCCAGTTCGGACAGGGAGGGCTACACCTTC
TRBV5-1	TRBD1	TRBJ2-7	.	CASSLEGDSSSSEQYF	TGCGCCAGCAGCTTGGAGGGGGACAGTTCTTCCTCCGAGCAGTACTTC
TRBV15	.	TRBJ1-4	few	CATSRTQGYEKLFF	TGTGCCACCAGCAGAACGCAGGGTTATGAAAAACTGTTTTTT
TRBV4-1	.	TRBJ1-3	.	CASSQVVVLSGNTIYF	TGCGCCAGCAGCCAAGTAGTGGTTCTTTCTGGAAACACCATATATTTT
TRBV19	.	TRBJ1-2	.	CASVDTSLGYGYTF	TGTGCCAGTGTCGACACTTCTTTGGGCTATGGCTACACCTTC
TRBV9	TRBD1	TRBJ1-6	once	CASSEGAVYNSPLHF	TGTGCCAGCAGCGAGGGGGCGGTCTATAATTCACCCCTCCACTTT
TRBV12-3/TRBV12-4	.	TRBJ1-2	once	CASSPGQYYGYTF	TGTGCCAGCAGTCCCGGACAGTACTATGGCTACACCTTC